The rows below give T cell receptor beta chains drawn from one sample of a study of T cell changes during pregnancy in multiple sclerosis. Produced via immunoSEQ multiplex PCR; TCRdb's table is partial and in-frame only. This sample yields approximately 52,000 clones, of which 80% to 95% are seen a single time; about 0.6% belongs to the top ten. Specimen: CD4+ T cells from peripheral blood mononuclear cells, collected after pregnancy. These receptors all stem from a female donor with multiple sclerosis, enrolled in a pregnancy study. Both conserved end residues are part of each CDR3. The order of the fields is CDR3 protein, CDR3 DNA, J gene, V gene, CDR3 length, D gene, clone size. D genes are given only for firm matches. The size of a clone is reported for some rows only, either as once, few or many, or as a class for expanded clones.

CASSLGLAGVYEQYF	TGTGCCAGCAGCTTAGGGCTAGCGGGAGTTTACGAGCAGTACTTC	TRBJ2-7	TRBV13	15	TRBD2	-
CASSLIWNTGELFF	TGTGCCAGCAGCTTGATCTGGAACACCGGGGAGCTGTTTTTT	TRBJ2-2	TRBV5-4	14	-	-
CASSRTALGETQYF	TGTGCCAGCTCACGGACAGCTCTGGGAGAGACCCAGTACTTC	TRBJ2-5	TRBV18	14	-	-
CASSLGGGLAGAEQFF	TGTGCCAGCAGCTTAGGGGGCGGACTAGCGGGAGCTGAGCAGTTCTTC	TRBJ2-1	TRBV7-2	16	TRBD2	-
CSAPKAPSYNEQFF	TGCAGCGCCCCAAAAGCTCCCTCCTACAATGAGCAGTTCTTC	TRBJ2-1	TRBV29-1	14	-	-
CASSPRGGGNQPQHF	TGTGCCAGCAGCCCCCGAGGAGGAGGCAATCAGCCCCAGCATTTT	TRBJ1-5	TRBV6-5	15	-	once
CASSSAAGGETQYF	TGTGCCAGCAGTTCCGCCGCCGGGGGAGAGACCCAGTACTTC	TRBJ2-5	TRBV27	14	-	-
CASSLKPSGITDTQYF	TGTGCCAGCAGCTTAAAGCCTAGCGGGATCACAGATACGCAGTATTTT	TRBJ2-3	TRBV7-6	16	TRBD2	-
CATSRMRGPYEQYF	TGTGCCACCAGCAGAATGCGGGGACCCTACGAGCAGTACTTC	TRBJ2-7	TRBV15	14	-	-
CASSGRRVTNEKLFF	TGTGCCAGCAGTGGTCGCAGGGTGACTAATGAAAAACTGTTTTTT	TRBJ1-4	TRBV28	15	-	-
CASSLGANQETQYF	TGCGCCAGCAGCTTGGGCGCAAACCAAGAGACCCAGTACTTC	TRBJ2-5	TRBV5-1	14	-	-
CAWRSSGSSGTQYF	TGTGCCTGGAGGTCTAGCGGGAGCTCCGGGACCCAGTACTTC	TRBJ2-5	TRBV30	14	TRBD2	-
CASSLGGLAGENTGELFF	TGTGCCAGCAGCTTAGGCGGGTTAGCGGGAGAGAACACCGGGGAGCTGTTTTTT	TRBJ2-2	TRBV11-3	18	TRBD2	-
CASSRGQYYGYTF	TGTGCCAGCAGTAGGGGACAGTACTATGGCTACACCTTC	TRBJ1-2	TRBV6-1	13	TRBD1	-
CACGLAGVSNEQFF	TGTGCCTGTGGACTAGCGGGAGTGTCAAATGAGCAGTTCTTC	TRBJ2-1	TRBV30	14	TRBD2	-
CSVEGISYEQYF	TGCAGCGTTGAGGGCATTTCCTACGAGCAGTACTTC	TRBJ2-7	TRBV29-1	12	-	-
CASSRQMEIYNEQFF	TGTGCCAGCAGTCGACAGATGGAGATCTACAATGAGCAGTTCTTC	TRBJ2-1	TRBV6-1	15	-	-
CASTASHRVTEAFF	TGTGCCAGCACCGCCTCCCACAGGGTGACTGAAGCTTTCTTT	TRBJ1-1	TRBV2	14	-	few
CASSLASGSDEEQYF	TGTGCCAGCAGCTTAGCTAGCGGGAGCGATGAGGAGCAGTACTTC	TRBJ2-7	TRBV13	15	TRBD2	-
CASSFFQSGKPGELFF	TGTGCCAGCAGCTTTTTCCAATCAGGGAAACCCGGGGAGCTGTTTTTT	TRBJ2-2	TRBV5-6	16	-	-
CASSYPRTYEQYF	TGTGCCAGCAGCTATCCGCGGACCTACGAGCAGTACTTC	TRBJ2-7	TRBV11-2	13	-	-
CASSLTGVSYEQYF	TGTGCCAGCAGTCTGACAGGGGTTAGCTACGAGCAGTACTTC	TRBJ2-7	TRBV2	14	TRBD1	-
CASQKRESHNEQFF	TGTGCCAGTCAAAAGCGGGAGTCGCACAATGAGCAGTTCTTC	TRBJ2-1	TRBV18	14	TRBD2	-
CASSPPNTEAFF	TGTGCCAGCAGTCCTCCGAACACTGAAGCTTTCTTT	TRBJ1-1	TRBV28	12	-	-
CASSTGTGANHYEQYF	TGTGCCAGTAGTACAGGAACAGGGGCCAACCATTACGAGCAGTACTTC	TRBJ2-7	TRBV19	16	TRBD1	-
CASSLDRGHNSPLHF	TGTGCCAGCAGTTTAGACAGGGGTCATAATTCACCCCTCCACTTT	TRBJ1-6	TRBV6-5	15	TRBD1	once
CASSLDPLQETQYF	TGTGCCAGCAGCTTAGACCCCCTTCAAGAGACCCAGTACTTC	TRBJ2-5	TRBV11-3	14	-	-
CSVPPRTGPYEQYF	TGCAGCGTTCCGCCCCGGACAGGCCCCTACGAGCAGTACTTC	TRBJ2-7	TRBV29-1	14	TRBD1	-
CSVGDNEQYF	TGCAGCGTTGGTGACAACGAGCAGTACTTC	TRBJ2-7	TRBV29-1	10	-	-
CASSFKGWTYEQYF	TGTGCCAGCAGTTTTAAGGGGTGGACCTACGAGCAGTACTTC	TRBJ2-7	TRBV28	14	-	-
CASTLGGAGGLYEQYF	TGTGCCAGCACCCTCGGGGGGGCGGGAGGATTGTACGAGCAGTACTTC	TRBJ2-7	TRBV7-2	16	TRBD2	once
CASSLGGDNQPQHF	TGTGCCAGCAGTTTGGGCGGGGACAATCAGCCCCAGCATTTT	TRBJ1-5	TRBV28	14	-	-
CASSNRVYNSPLHF	TGTGCCAGCAGTAACCGGGTCTATAATTCACCCCTCCACTTT	TRBJ1-6	TRBV6-5	14	-	-
CASSTTRLDTQYF	TGTGCTAGCAGCACGACTAGATTAGATACGCAGTATTTT	TRBJ2-3	TRBV7-7	13	-	-
CASAFSWNTEAFF	TGTGCCAGCGCCTTTAGCTGGAACACTGAAGCTTTCTTT	TRBJ1-1	TRBV25-1	13	-	-
CASSYSGGTGELFF	TGTGCCAGCAGTTATTCAGGGGGCACCGGGGAGCTGTTTTTT	TRBJ2-2	TRBV6-6	14	TRBD1	-
CSAVKSEQFF	TGCAGTGCAGTAAAGAGTGAGCAGTTCTTC	TRBJ2-1	TRBV20-1	10	-	-
CASSPGTGGSTGELFF	TGTGCCAGCTCACCCGGGACAGGGGGCAGCACCGGGGAGCTGTTTTTT	TRBJ2-2	TRBV18	16	TRBD1	few
CASSPGNGRAYNEQFF	TGTGCCAGCAGCCCCGGTAACGGGAGGGCCTACAATGAGCAGTTCTTC	TRBJ2-1	TRBV6-6	16	TRBD2	-
CASSLPDRSYGYTF	TGTGCCAGCAGCCTACCGGACAGGAGCTATGGCTACACCTTC	TRBJ1-2	TRBV4-2	14	TRBD1	-
CASSDPTVQSTEAFF	TGTGCCAGCAGTGACCCAACAGTTCAGAGCACTGAAGCTTTCTTT	TRBJ1-1	TRBV6-1	15	-	-
CASSLGTSVTYEQYF	TGTGCCAGCAGCCTGGGGACTAGCGTTACCTACGAGCAGTACTTC	TRBJ2-7	TRBV6-5	15	TRBD2	-
CASSQGTGTYEQYF	TGTGCCAGCAGCCAAGGGACAGGGACCTACGAGCAGTACTTC	TRBJ2-7	TRBV4-2	14	TRBD1	-
CASGPGGNGYTF	TGTGCCAGCGGGCCAGGGGGGAATGGCTACACCTTC	TRBJ1-2	TRBV9	12	TRBD1	few
CASSLVSGGRSYNEQFF	TGTGCCAGCAGCTTAGTATCGGGGGGGCGCTCCTACAATGAGCAGTTCTTC	TRBJ2-1	TRBV7-6	17	TRBD2	-
CSATPGGISTDTQYF	TGCAGCGCCACCCCGGGCGGGATCAGCACAGATACGCAGTATTTT	TRBJ2-3	TRBV29-1	15	-	-
CASSQREGWDTGELFF	TGTGCCAGCAGCCAACGGGAAGGGTGGGACACCGGGGAGCTGTTTTTT	TRBJ2-2	TRBV4-2	16	-	-
CASSTGLAGGRADTQYF	TGTGCCAGCAGCACGGGACTAGCGGGAGGGCGGGCAGATACGCAGTATTTT	TRBJ2-3	TRBV11-1	17	TRBD2	-
CASSLGGQVYEQYF	TGTGCCAGCAGCTTAGGGGGACAGGTCTACGAGCAGTACTTC	TRBJ2-7	TRBV7-2	14	TRBD1	-
CASSFTGQSSGNTIYF	TGTGCCAGCAGCTTTACCGGACAGAGCTCTGGAAACACCATATATTTT	TRBJ1-3	TRBV7-9	16	-	few